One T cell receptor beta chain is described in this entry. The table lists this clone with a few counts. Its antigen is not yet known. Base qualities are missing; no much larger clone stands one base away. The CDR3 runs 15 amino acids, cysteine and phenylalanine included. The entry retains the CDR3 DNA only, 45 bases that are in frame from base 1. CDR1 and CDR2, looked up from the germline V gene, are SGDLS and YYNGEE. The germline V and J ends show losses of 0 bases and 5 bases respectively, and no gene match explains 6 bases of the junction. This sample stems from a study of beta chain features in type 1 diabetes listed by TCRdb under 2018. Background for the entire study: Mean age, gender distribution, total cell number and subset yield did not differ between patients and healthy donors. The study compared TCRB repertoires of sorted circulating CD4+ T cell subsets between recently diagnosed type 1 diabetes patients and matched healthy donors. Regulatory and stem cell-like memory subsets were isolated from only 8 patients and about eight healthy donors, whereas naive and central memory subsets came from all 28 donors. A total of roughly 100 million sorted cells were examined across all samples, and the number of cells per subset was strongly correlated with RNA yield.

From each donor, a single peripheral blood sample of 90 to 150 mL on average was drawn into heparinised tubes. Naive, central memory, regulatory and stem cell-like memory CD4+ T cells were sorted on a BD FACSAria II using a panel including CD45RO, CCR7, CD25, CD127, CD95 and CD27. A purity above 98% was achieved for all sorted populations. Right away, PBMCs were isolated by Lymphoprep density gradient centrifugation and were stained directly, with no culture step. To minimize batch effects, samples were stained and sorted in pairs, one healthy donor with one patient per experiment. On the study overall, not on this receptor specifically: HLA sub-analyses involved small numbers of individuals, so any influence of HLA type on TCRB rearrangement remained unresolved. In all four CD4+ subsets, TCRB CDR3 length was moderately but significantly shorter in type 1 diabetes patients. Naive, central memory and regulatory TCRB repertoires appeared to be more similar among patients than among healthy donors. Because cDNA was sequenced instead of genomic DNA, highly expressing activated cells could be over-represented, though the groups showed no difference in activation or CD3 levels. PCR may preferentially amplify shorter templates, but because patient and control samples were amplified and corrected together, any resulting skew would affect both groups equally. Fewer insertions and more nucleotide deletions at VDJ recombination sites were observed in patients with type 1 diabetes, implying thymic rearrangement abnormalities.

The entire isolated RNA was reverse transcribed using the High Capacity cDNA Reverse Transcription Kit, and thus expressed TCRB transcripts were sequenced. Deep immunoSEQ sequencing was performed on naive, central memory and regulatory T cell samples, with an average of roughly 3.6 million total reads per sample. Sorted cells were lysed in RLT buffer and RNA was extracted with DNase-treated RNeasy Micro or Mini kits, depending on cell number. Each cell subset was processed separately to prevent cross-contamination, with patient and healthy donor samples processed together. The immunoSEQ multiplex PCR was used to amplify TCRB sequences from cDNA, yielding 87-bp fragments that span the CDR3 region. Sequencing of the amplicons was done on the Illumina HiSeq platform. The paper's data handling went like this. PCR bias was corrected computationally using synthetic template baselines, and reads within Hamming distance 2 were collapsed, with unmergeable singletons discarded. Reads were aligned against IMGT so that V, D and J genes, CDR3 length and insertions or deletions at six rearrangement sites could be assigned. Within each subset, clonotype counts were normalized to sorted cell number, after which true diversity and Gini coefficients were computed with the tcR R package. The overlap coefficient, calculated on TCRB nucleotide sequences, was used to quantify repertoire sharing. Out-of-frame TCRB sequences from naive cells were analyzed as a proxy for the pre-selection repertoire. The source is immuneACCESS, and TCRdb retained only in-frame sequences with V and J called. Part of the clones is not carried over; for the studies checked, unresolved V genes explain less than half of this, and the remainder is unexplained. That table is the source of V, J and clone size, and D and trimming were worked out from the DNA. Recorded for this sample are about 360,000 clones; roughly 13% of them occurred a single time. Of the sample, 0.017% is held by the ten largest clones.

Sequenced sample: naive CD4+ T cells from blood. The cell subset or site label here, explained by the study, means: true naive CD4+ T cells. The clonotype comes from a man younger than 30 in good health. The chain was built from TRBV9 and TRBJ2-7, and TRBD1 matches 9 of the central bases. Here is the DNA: TGTGCCAGCAGCGTAGGGGGGACAGGGATCCACGAGCAGTACTTC. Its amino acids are CASSVGGTGIHEQYF.